This is a list of T cell receptor beta chains from one sample in a study of a mutant IDH1 vaccine in newly diagnosed glioma. These receptors have no known antigen. This table comes from immunoSEQ multiplex PCR, and its TCRdb copy is limited to in-frame clones, with some not included. The data contain under 40,000 clones, approximately 77% of them singletons. The sequenced sample was PBMCs, obtained from a glioma patient whose treatment included an IDH1 peptide vaccine. These TCRs come from a man aged 30-40 years with glioma. CDR3s include the opening cysteine and the closing phenylalanine or tryptophan. D genes are given only for firm matches. Size values are once, few and many counts, or a class for expanded clones, and some rows have none.

D gene	clone size	V gene	CDR3 length	J gene	CDR3 DNA	CDR3 protein
TRBD1	-	TRBV7-6	17	TRBJ1-1	TGTGCCAGCAGCTTAGAGGGCAGGGGGCTACTGAACACTGAAGCTTTCTTT	CASSLEGRGLLNTEAFF
TRBD2	-	TRBV7-2	16	TRBJ2-3	TGTGCCAGCAGCTTAAGGCTAGCGGGCGCCACAGATACGCAGTATTTT	CASSLRLAGATDTQYF
-	-	TRBV18	15	TRBJ2-2	TGTGCCAGCTCACCACTAGCACCGAACACCGGGGAGCTGTTTTTT	CASSPLAPNTGELFF
-	-	TRBV21-1	11	TRBJ1-5	TGTGCCAGCAGCAAAGAGGGGCCCCAGCATTTT	CASSKEGPQHF
-	-	TRBV30	15	TRBJ1-2	TGTGCCTGGAGTGTAAGAGGGAGGGGGAACTATGGCTACACCTTC	CAWSVRGRGNYGYTF
-	-	TRBV4-1	16	TRBJ2-7	TGCGCCAGCAGCCGAGCCCCGGGACTGGGTCTAGGCGAGCAGTACTTC	CASSRAPGLGLGEQYF
TRBD1	-	TRBV7-9	14	TRBJ2-7	TGTGCCAGCATCCCCGGACAGGGGGCCTACGAGCAGTACTTC	CASIPGQGAYEQYF
TRBD1	-	TRBV7-2	14	TRBJ2-7	TGTGCCAGCAGCCCCCAGGGGGCAGTAACCGAGCAGTACTTC	CASSPQGAVTEQYF
-	once	TRBV7-9	17	TRBJ2-1	TGTGCCAGCACCTCCAGGGGGGCTTCTAGCTCCTACAATGAGCAGTTCTTC	CASTSRGASSSYNEQFF
-	-	TRBV21-1	11	TRBJ2-5	TGTGCCAGCAGCAAACGAGAGACCCAGTACTTC	CASSKRETQYF
-	-	TRBV5-5	13	TRBJ1-2	TGTGCCAGCAGCTTGGGGACAGACTATGGCTACACCTTC	CASSLGTDYGYTF
TRBD1	once	TRBV2	14	TRBJ1-2	TGTGCCAGCAGCACCCTATGGACAGGCGATGGCTACACCTTC	CASSTLWTGDGYTF
-	-	TRBV4-1	13	TRBJ2-7	TGCGCCAGCAGCCAAGGGCCCTTAGTTGAGCAGTACTTC	CASSQGPLVEQYF
-	-	TRBV7-9	13	TRBJ2-1	TGTGCCAGCAGCTCCGCGGGCGCTACAGGGCAGTTCTTC	CASSSAGATGQFF
TRBD1	-	TRBV27	13	TRBJ1-1	TGTGCCAGCAGTTTTCAGGGGGACACTGAAGCTTTCTTT	CASSFQGDTEAFF